Included here is one T cell receptor (beta chain) sequence, with context. Its antigen is not known. The data stem from a study of cytomegalovirus exposure and HLA in healthy donors. Findings and limits, study-wide: 16,951 TCR beta sequences were associated with HLA alleles at 0.05 false discovery rate in a later analysis. Immune exposure information available was restricted to CMV serostatus.

Primers: 60 Vbeta forward and 13 Jbeta reverse. Clones were read by immunoSEQ multiplex PCR, and TCRdb kept only the in-frame ones, dropping some. Among about 270,000 clones listed, around 65% were seen once. Sequencing input: PBMCs. This TCR was recovered from a female donor in good health and CMV-seronegative.

The CDR3 loop is CASSLEVGNEQFF. The CDR3 nucleotides read TGTGCCAGCAGCTTAGAAGTCGGGAATGAGCAGTTCTTC. This chain connects TRBV7-9 to TRBJ2-1; D gene uncertain. The germline V and J ends were trimmed by 1 base and 7 bases, with 8 bases remaining between them. The CDR3 loop spans 13 amino acids. The germline CDR1 and CDR2 sequences are SEHNR and FQNEAQ (reference sequence).